A single sample gave rise to the 26 T cell receptor beta chains below, sequenced in a study of CD8 T cells in Susac syndrome. Random hexamers served to reverse transcribe roughly 0.5 to 1 ug RNA. TCRdb independently ran MiXCR on the immunoSEQ multiplex PCR reads; one entry per CDR3 protein. Of roughly 130,000 distinct CDR3 sequences in the sample, roughly 95% were seen once. Sequencing was done on a sample of CD4+ T cells from PBMCs. Receptors were obtained from a human donor with multiple sclerosis.

J is TRBJ2-5 and V is TRBV5-1, with a possible D match to TRBD1 (6 bases). Trimming pared 3 bases from V and 7 bases from J, leaving 22 bases between. This CDR3 spans 16 amino acids. Germline V gene data show CDR1 as SGHRS and CDR2 as YFSETQ. The CDR3, as DNA: TGCGCCAGCAGCTCCGAATTTCTTGACCTCAGGGGGACCCAGTACTTC. Protein: CASSSEFLDLRGTQYF.

This clonotype was seen once. This rearrangement joins TRBV29-1 to TRBJ2-5; TRBD2 matches at 11 bases. CDR1 SQVTM and CDR2 ANQGSEA come from the germline V gene. This CDR3 is built from 14 residues. V dropped 6 bases and J dropped 5; count of bases not matched to a gene: 8. CDR3 loop: CSVVSGRALETQYF. As DNA, the CDR3 is TGCAGCGTCGTTAGCGGGAGGGCCCTCGAGACCCAGTACTTC.

In this sample, this clonotype turned up once. CDR3 amino acids: CAWRRGTSEAFF. In DNA, the CDR3 is TGTGCCTGGAGGCGGGGGACCAGTGAAGCTTTCTTT. V is TRBV30 and J is TRBJ1-1; D is perhaps TRBD1 (5 bases). The CDR3 covers 12 residues. The germline V and J ends were trimmed by 3 bases and 7 bases, with 12 bases remaining between them. The germline V gene encodes CDR1 GTSNPN and CDR2 SVGIG (reference sequence).

The chain is built from TRBV20-1 and TRBJ1-1; 8 bases are shared with TRBD1. This CDR3 has 14 amino acids. V lost 3 bases and J lost 2; bases outside the gene matches: 5. The V gene's germline CDR1 is DFQATT and CDR2 SNEGSKA (reference sequence). The CDR3 sequence: CSARMGQVNTEAFF. The CDR3 bases are TGCAGTGCTAGGATGGGACAGGTAAACACTGAAGCTTTCTTT.

The V call is TRBV27, the J call TRBJ1-2, with D unresolved. Germline V CDR1 and CDR2: MNHEY, SMNVEV (reference sequence). The V and J ends lost 4 bases and 4 bases respectively, with 10 bases between them. The CDR3 contains 13 residues. The CDR3 DNA sequence: TGTGCCAGCAGTTCCCCTTCACCCTATGGCTACACCTTC. It yields the protein CASSSPSPYGYTF.

This clonotype was seen a single time. The chain carries TRBV20-1 and TRBJ2-4, with a possible D match to TRBD2 (5 bases). Trimming removed 0 bases at V and 14 bases at J, with 17 bases between. This CDR3 spans 13 amino acids. The germline V gene encodes CDR1 DFQATT and CDR2 SNEGSKA (reference sequence). The CDR3 DNA reads as TGCAGTGCTAGAGATCCCCCACTCCCTAGCAAGTACTTC. It encodes CSARDPPLPSKYF.

The chain recombines TRBV3-1 with TRBJ1-1; perhaps TRBD1 as D (6 bases). The V end lost 7 bases, the J end lost 7 bases, and 19 bases lay between the germline ends. The CDR3 has 14 amino acids. Germline V gene lookup returns CDR1 LGHDT and CDR2 YNNKEL (reference sequence). The CDR3 bases are TGTGCCAGCAAGATAACAGGGAGGAAGGGTGAAGCTTTCTTT. Protein sequence: CASKITGRKGEAFF.

The chain has TRBV29-1 and TRBJ2-3, with 10 bases identical to TRBD2. This CDR3 contains 15 residues. Unmatched junction bases numbered 8, after V lost 5 bases and J lost 3 bases. Germline V gene lookup returns CDR1 SQVTM and CDR2 ANQGSEA. CDR3 coding DNA: TGCAGCGTTATATTGGCTAGCGGGAGAACAGATACGCAGTATTTT. Translating gives CSVILASGRTDTQYF.

This sequence joins TRBV14 and TRBJ2-7; D is unclear. The CDR3 runs to 14 residues. Trimming removed 4 bases at V and 3 bases at J, with 13 bases between. Germline loops: CDR1 SGHDN, CDR2 FVKESK. CDR3 sequence (DNA): TGTGCCAGCAGCCGAGGACGGCGAAACTACGAGCAGTACTTC. It specifies CASSRGRRNYEQYF.

The CDR3 is CSVVGTGARGEQYF. CDR3 nucleotide sequence: TGCAGCGTTGTTGGGACAGGGGCTCGGGGGGAGCAGTACTTC. This sequence joins TRBV29-1 and TRBJ2-7; 10 nucleotides line up with TRBD1. This CDR3 spans 14 amino acids. The germline V gene encodes CDR1 SQVTM and CDR2 ANQGSEA. Trimming removed 4 bases from V and 7 bases from J; junction bases left unmatched: 10.

The chain links TRBV29-1 to TRBJ2-5, with a possible D match to TRBD1 (6 bases). CDR1 is SQVTM and CDR2 is ANQGSEA in the germline V gene. This CDR3 spans 13 amino acids. Trimming shortened V by 4 bases and J by 5 bases, and 14 bases separated the two germline ends. The CDR3 sequence: CSVGTGPMETQYF. As DNA, the CDR3 is TGCAGCGTTGGCACAGGGCCCATGGAGACCCAGTACTTC.

The chain carries TRBV7-8 and TRBJ2-5, with a tentative D call TRBD1 (5 bases). CDR3 size: 14 residues. The germline gives CDR1 SGHVS, CDR2 FQNEAQ. V was trimmed by 1 base and J by 3 bases, leaving 9 bases between them. The CDR3 loop reads CASSLEGRKETQYF. The CDR3, as DNA: TGTGCCAGCAGCTTAGAGGGGCGTAAAGAGACCCAGTACTTC.

The chain recombines TRBV2 with TRBJ2-3; D remains unclear. Germline V gene sequence: CDR1 SNHLY, CDR2 FYNNEI. V was trimmed by 3 bases and J by 5 bases, leaving 9 bases between them. The CDR3 sequence is 13 residues long. The CDR3 DNA reads as TGTGCCAGCAGTGACCGGCGACGAGATACGCAGTATTTT. The encoded protein is CASSDRRRDTQYF.

This chain uses TRBV20-1 with TRBJ2-7; D call uncertain. The germline V gene has CDR1 DFQATT and CDR2 SNEGSKA (reference sequence). Between the trimmed V and J ends, which lost 3 bases and 6 bases, there was a span of 6 bases. CDR3 size: 10 residues. For the CDR3, the DNA is TGCAGTGCTAGCGTCACCGAGCAGTACTTC. Protein: CSASVTEQYF.

The chain carries TRBV5-6 and TRBJ1-2; perhaps TRBD1 as D (5 bases). CDR1 and CDR2 from the germline V gene are SGHDT and YYEEEE. V shed 4 bases and J shed 14 bases, with 18 bases lying between them. The CDR3 consists of 12 residues. The CDR3 protein is CASSLTQGSRTF. The DNA of the CDR3 is TGTGCCAGCAGCCTGACGCAGGGCAGCAGAACCTTC.

The chain carries TRBV10-3 and TRBJ2-3, with 8 bases lining up with TRBD2. CDR1 and CDR2 from the germline V gene are ENHRY and SYGVKD. The V gene end was trimmed by 2 bases and the J gene end by 0 bases; junction bases not matched to a gene: 4. The length of the CDR3 is 16 residues. CDR3 DNA: TGTGCCATCAGTGAGGTAGCGGGGACTAGCACAGATACGCAGTATTTT. Amino acids: CAISEVAGTSTDTQYF.

In this sample, this clonotype turned up once. The chain links TRBV6-2 or TRBV6-3 to TRBJ2-4, with TRBD1 matching 9 bases. The CDR3 totals 18 residues. J lost 0 bases, V lost 2 bases, and 8 bases had no gene match. Germline CDR1 MNHEY, CDR2 SVGEGT. Here the CDR3 reads CASSYRGTGYLAKNIQYF. CDR3 nucleotides: TGTGCCAGCAGTTACCGCGGGACAGGGTACCTAGCCAAAAACATTCAGTACTTC.

Here the CDR3 DNA reads TGTGCCAGCAGCGTAGGTCTGGGGGTTCGGAATGAGCAGTTCTTC. The encoded protein is CASSVGLGVRNEQFF. The chain couples TRBV9 to TRBJ2-1; either TRBD1 or TRBD2 may supply D (5 bases each). Trimming took off 0 bases at V and 7 bases at J, with 14 bases between the two ends. The CDR3 totals 15 residues. From germline, CDR1 is SGDLS and CDR2 YYNGEE.

The chain has TRBV20-1 and TRBJ1-6, with TRBD1 identical over 8 bases. With V trimmed by 3 bases and J by 0 bases, 4 bases remained unmatched. Germline values: CDR1 DFQATT, CDR2 SNEGSKA (reference sequence). The CDR3 covers 16 residues. The DNA of the CDR3 is TGCAGTGCTAGGGGCCAGGGGGCCTCCTATAATTCACCCCTCCACTTT. This gives the protein CSARGQGASYNSPLHF.

The gene calls are TRBV20-1 and TRBJ2-7, with 10 bases that match TRBD2. CDR1 is DFQATT, CDR2 SNEGSKA, per germline (reference sequence). The CDR3 has 13 residues. V was clipped by 6 bases and J by 4 bases; unmatched bases: 6. The CDR3 sequence is CSASSGRVYEQYF. Written as DNA, the CDR3 is TGCAGTGCGAGCAGCGGGAGGGTGTACGAGCAGTACTTC.

V and J are TRBV29-1 and TRBJ1-5; D remains unclear. In germline, CDR1 is SQVTM, CDR2 ANQGSEA. CDR3 length: 14 amino acids. V was clipped by 4 bases and J by 0 bases, with 10 bases between them. The DNA for the CDR3 is TGCAGCGTTGCGACGGAACATAGCAATCAGCCCCAGCATTTT. As protein: CSVATEHSNQPQHF.

The rearrangement joins TRBV3-1 to TRBJ2-3; D uncertain. Germline values: CDR1 LGHDT, CDR2 YNNKEL (reference sequence). This CDR3 spans 12 amino acids. V lost 1 base to trimming and J lost 4 bases, with 3 bases between them. In DNA form, the CDR3 reads TGTGCCAGCAGCCAAGTCCCAGATACGCAGTATTTT. This codes for CASSQVPDTQYF.

This chain links TRBV12-5 with TRBJ2-1, with TRBD2 identical over 13 bases. CDR3 length: 18 amino acids. After removal of 1 base from V and 6 bases from J, the junction contained 9 bases not matched to a gene. The V gene's germline CDR1 is LGHNT and CDR2 FRNRAP. This CDR3 is CASGLGVRTSGSSNEQFF. The CDR3 nucleotides are TGTGCTAGTGGTTTGGGTGTTAGGACTAGCGGGAGTTCCAATGAGCAGTTCTTC.

V gene TRBV3-1 combines with J gene TRBJ2-6; D unresolved. The ends were cut back, 1 base at V and 5 bases at J, with 3 bases in the middle. The germline CDR1 and CDR2 sequences are LGHDT and YNNKEL (reference sequence). The CDR3 is 13 residues long. This chain's CDR3 is CASSQGRANVLTF. CDR3 sequence (DNA): TGTGCCAGCAGCCAAGGTCGGGCCAACGTCCTGACTTTC.

The chain joins TRBV6-5 to TRBJ2-5; 7 nucleotides align to TRBD2. CDR1 MNHEY and CDR2 SVGAGI come from the germline V gene. V gave up 6 bases and J gave up 5 bases; unmatched junction bases: 6. The CDR3 has 13 residues. The DNA of the CDR3 is TGTGCCAGCAGGATGGACGGGAGGGAGACCCAGTACTTC. This sequence encodes CASRMDGRETQYF.

The gene calls are TRBV12-3 or TRBV12-4 and TRBJ2-7; D uncertain. The CDR3 is 16 residues long. Trimming removed 2 bases from V and 6 bases from J, with 20 bases in between. CDR3 nucleotides: TGTGCCAGCAGTTTAACTTTTCGTTATGAGACAAGCGAGCAGTACTTC. Translated, it gives CASSLTFRYETSEQYF.